These 28 T cell receptor beta chains share one sample of origin, sequenced in a study of beta chain features in type 1 diabetes (dated by TCRdb to about 2018). Paper-wide results and their limitations: Type 1 diabetes patients showed a moderate but significant shortening of TCRB CDR3 length in all four CD4+ subsets.

Receptor libraries were prepared by the immunoSEQ multiplex PCR assay. The High Capacity cDNA Reverse Transcription Kit was used to reverse transcribe all of the isolated RNA, meaning that expressed TCRB transcripts were what got sequenced. TCRdb holds this immuneACCESS table with in-frame rearrangements only. Some clones are missing; in checked studies, unresolved V genes explain under half, and the rest has no known cause. The sample has some 640,000 clones on record, around an eighth of them singletons. Clones ranked in the top ten supply just under 0.04% of the sample. What these receptors recognize is not known. The sequencing input was naive CD4+ T cells from blood. The cell subset or site label of this sample denotes: true naive CD4+ T cells. Receptors were obtained from a man aged 18 to 30 with type 1 diabetes.

The sample holds a few counts of this clone. The genes are TRBV19 and TRBJ2-1; 10 positions agree with TRBD2. Germline CDR1 and CDR2: LNHDA and SQIVND (reference sequence). The CDR3 is 14 residues long. Unmatched junction bases numbered 12, after V lost 6 bases and J lost 13 bases. CDR3 nucleotide sequence: TGTGCCAGTAGCCCCACAACCGGGACTAGCGAACAGTTCTTC. Translating it yields CASSPTTGTSEQFF. Together with reference TRBV19 and TRBJ2-1, the CDR3 gives the full variable domain: DGGITQSPKYLFRKEGQNVTLSCEQNLNHDAMYWYRQDPGQGLRLIYYSQIVNDFQKGDIAEGYSVSREKKESFPLTVTSAQKNPTAFYLCASSPTTGTSEQFFGPGTRLTVL.

The chain links TRBV7-2 to TRBJ2-1; 10 positions agree with TRBD2. The CDR3 is 15 amino acids. The J segment lost 7 bases and the V segment lost 5 bases, leaving 8 bases of the junction unmatched. Germline-derived CDR1 and CDR2 are SGHTA and FQGNSA. The CDR3 here is CASSPSGRSYNEQFF. CDR3 in DNA: TGTGCCAGCAGCCCTAGCGGGAGAAGTTATAATGAGCAGTTCTTC.

The chain couples TRBV15 to TRBJ2-3; the D call may be TRBD1 or TRBD2 (6 bases each). There are 11 residues in the CDR3. The V end was cut by 3 bases, the J end by 13 bases, with 11 bases between. Looked up from germline, CDR1 is LNHNV and CDR2 is YYDKDF (reference sequence). The DNA for the CDR3 is TGTGCCACCAGCAGCTCCGGGGGCAAGTATTTT. Its translation: CATSSSGGKYF.

The rearrangement links TRBV20-1 to TRBJ2-5, with D unclear. There are 11 residues in the CDR3. Germline CDR1 DFQATT, CDR2 SNEGSKA (reference sequence). The ends were cut back, 4 bases at V and 5 bases at J, with 8 bases in the middle. The CDR3 loop reads CSAIPPETQYF. CDR3 sequence (DNA): TGCAGTGCTATCCCCCCGGAGACCCAGTACTTC.

This clone was counted between two and nine times. This sequence joins TRBV29-1 and TRBJ1-1; perhaps TRBD1 as D (6 bases). Germline lookup yields CDR1 SQVTM and CDR2 ANQGSEA. The CDR3 contains 13 residues. Trimming pared 7 bases from V and 3 bases from J, leaving 15 bases between. The CDR3 loop is CSARQVSDTEAFF. DNA of the CDR3: TGCAGCGCGAGACAGGTTTCGGACACTGAAGCTTTCTTT.

V gene TRBV29-1 combines with J gene TRBJ1-1, with TRBD1 matching over 8 bases. V was pared by 7 bases and J by 3 bases, with 7 bases of the junction left unmatched. Per germline, CDR1 SQVTM and CDR2 ANQGSEA. CDR3 length: 13 residues. The CDR3: CSAQGAVYTEAFF. Here the CDR3 DNA reads TGCAGCGCGCAGGGGGCTGTTTACACTGAAGCTTTCTTT.

This clone was observed a few times. V usage is TRBV6-6 and J usage is TRBJ1-5; 7 bases line up with TRBD1. Germline V gene data show CDR1 as MNHNY and CDR2 as SVGAGI (reference sequence). CDR3 length equals 14 residues. V lost 6 bases and J lost 9; bases outside the gene matches: 11. The CDR3, as DNA: TGTGCCAGCAGACCCCAGGGGGGCTCAGGGCCCCAGCATTTT. It yields the protein CASRPQGGSGPQHF.

There are a few counts of this clone. The CDR3 loop is CASSLGMFGYF. CDR3 coding DNA: TGTGCCAGCAGCCTAGGGATGTTCGGGTACTTC. The chain uses TRBV7-9 and TRBJ2-5; D is undetermined. This CDR3 spans 11 amino acids. V lost 5 bases and J lost 13, with 14 bases in between. Per germline, CDR1 SEHNR and CDR2 FQNEAQ (reference sequence).

The chain carries TRBV5-1 and TRBJ2-5; D ambiguous. The ends were cut back, 0 bases at V and 2 bases at J, with 8 bases in the middle. Germline V gene data show CDR1 as SGHRS and CDR2 as YFSETQ. CDR3 size: 14 residues. CDR3 loop: CASSLGADQETQYF. DNA for the CDR3: TGCGCCAGCAGCTTGGGGGCAGATCAAGAGACCCAGTACTTC. Together with reference TRBV5-1 and TRBJ2-5, the CDR3 gives the full variable domain: KAGVTQTPRYLIKTRGQQVTLSCSPISGHRSVSWYQQTPGQGLQFLFEYFSETQRNKGNFPGRFSGRQFSNSRSEMNVSTLELGDSALYLCASSLGADQETQYFGPGTRLLVL.

The chain employs TRBV6-1 and TRBJ2-7; D unresolved. Per germline, CDR1 MNHNS and CDR2 SASEGT. With 7 bases removed from V and 3 bases from J, the gap between germline ends came to 19 bases. The CDR3 contains 15 residues. CDR3 sequence reads: CASIRPIGPGYEQYF. The CDR3 nucleotides are TGTGCCAGCATTAGACCTATCGGACCAGGCTACGAGCAGTACTTC.

This clone was seen a handful of times. The CDR3 DNA reads as TGTGCCAGCACCCTTCGTTCCTACAATGAGCAGTTCTTC. It specifies CASTLRSYNEQFF. V usage is TRBV7-2 and J usage is TRBJ2-1; D gene ambiguous. V was clipped by 7 bases and J by 1 base, with 8 bases between them. This CDR3 spans 13 amino acids. Germline lookup yields CDR1 SGHTA and CDR2 FQGNSA.

Of note for this clone: Different DNA sequences within this sample yield the same CDR3. The V call is TRBV30, the J call TRBJ2-6; D is ambiguous. V was pared by 1 base and J by 0 bases, with 7 bases between. Germline values: CDR1 GTSNPN, CDR2 SVGIG (reference sequence). The CDR3 extends over 15 amino acids. CDR3 amino acids: CAWSGPSSGANVLTF. The CDR3 DNA reads TGTGCCTGGAGTGGGCCGAGCTCTGGGGCCAACGTCCTGACTTTC.

The chain combines TRBV6-1 with TRBJ2-5; D remains ambiguous. The germline V and J ends were trimmed by 0 bases and 5 bases, with 4 bases remaining between them. Germline values: CDR1 MNHNS, CDR2 SASEGT. The CDR3 contains 12 residues. CDR3 coding DNA: TGTGCCAGCAGTGAAGCGCAGGAGACCCAGTACTTC. Amino acid sequence: CASSEAQETQYF.

This clone came up a few times. The rearrangement links TRBV28 to TRBJ1-2, with D hard to call. The CDR3 runs 13 residues. Germline values: CDR1 MDHEN, CDR2 SYDVKM. Trimming pared 6 bases from V and 0 bases from J, leaving 8 bases between. The CDR3 coding sequence is TGTGCCAGCAGGCGGGAGTCTAACTATGGCTACACCTTC. This translates into CASRRESNYGYTF.

This clone was recorded a few times. This chain joins TRBV6-6 and TRBJ2-3; D is ambiguous. From germline, CDR1 is MNHNY and CDR2 SVGAGI (reference sequence). V was clipped by 0 bases and J by 3 bases, with 7 bases between them. CDR3 length equals 14 residues. The DNA of the CDR3 is TGTGCCAGCAGTTACTCGATCTCAACAGATACGCAGTATTTT. This encodes CASSYSISTDTQYF.

CDR3 in DNA: TGTGCCTGGAGTCTTTTTGGGACCACTGGAAACACCATATATTTT. This translates into CAWSLFGTTGNTIYF. The genes are TRBV30 and TRBJ1-3, with a tentative D call TRBD1 (5 bases). Trimming took 2 bases from V and 2 from J, leaving 13 bases between them. Germline CDR1 is GTSNPN and CDR2 is SVGIG (reference sequence). The CDR3 covers 15 residues.

The gene calls are TRBV30 and TRBJ1-5; D gene ambiguous. CDR3 length equals 15 residues. The V gene's germline CDR1 is GTSNPN and CDR2 SVGIG (reference sequence). V lost 5 bases and J lost 0, with 14 bases in between. The CDR3 here is CAWGVSSYSNQPQHF. DNA of the CDR3: TGTGCCTGGGGGGTCAGCTCATATAGCAATCAGCCCCAGCATTTT.

The table lists this clone with a few counts. The genes are TRBV18 and TRBJ2-2; TRBD1 agrees at 7 bases. Germline lookup yields CDR1 KGHSH and CDR2 LQKENI. J was trimmed by 6 bases and V by 8 bases; bases with no gene match: 6. This CDR3 is built from 13 residues. CDR3 sequence reads: CASRDSLPGELFF. As DNA, the CDR3 is TGTGCCAGCCGGGACAGCCTACCCGGGGAGCTGTTTTTT.

The table lists this clone with a few counts. The chain joins TRBV30 to TRBJ1-2; TRBD1 matches 8 bases. CDR3 length equals 14 residues. In germline, CDR1 is GTSNPN, CDR2 SVGIG (reference sequence). With V trimmed by 4 bases and J by 5 bases, 9 bases remained unmatched. CDR3: CAWNPTGDGYGYTF. The CDR3 region has the DNA TGTGCCTGGAATCCGACAGGGGATGGGTATGGCTACACCTTC.

V is TRBV5-1 and J is TRBJ2-7; 12 bases are a match to TRBD2. The germline V gene has CDR1 SGHRS and CDR2 YFSETQ. The length of the CDR3 is 15 residues. The junction had 5 bases not matched to a gene; V was cut back by 0 bases and J by 7 bases. CDR3 DNA sequence: TGCGCCAGCAGCTTGGGACTAGCGGGAGATGGGGAGCAGTACTTC. It specifies CASSLGLAGDGEQYF.

Only a few counts were recorded for this clone. The V gene is TRBV9, the J gene TRBJ2-5, with a possible D match to TRBD1 (6 bases). This CDR3 comprises 13 residues. Germline-derived CDR1 and CDR2 are SGDLS and YYNGEE. V lost 3 bases and J 2 bases, leaving 8 bases between the germline ends. Here the CDR3 DNA reads TGTGCCAGCAGCGGGGGGACACAAGAGACCCAGTACTTC. This encodes CASSGGTQETQYF.

CDR3 loop: CASSLNPGSGGYTF. In DNA, the CDR3 is TGTGCCAGCAGCTTAAACCCGGGTTCAGGAGGCTACACCTTC. This chain links TRBV7-3 with TRBJ1-2, with D unclear. Trimming stripped 1 base from V and 8 bases from J, with 14 bases between. Germline assignment: CDR1 SGHTA and CDR2 FQGTGA. The CDR3 totals 14 residues. Looking up the rest from reference TRBV7-3 and TRBJ1-2 gives the full variable domain: GAGVSQTPSNKVTEKGKYVELRCDPISGHTALYWYRQSLGQGPEFLIYFQGTGAADDSGLPNDRFFAVRPEGSVSTLKIQRTERGDSAVYLCASSLNPGSGGYTFGSGTRLTVV.

This chain connects TRBV5-1 to TRBJ2-4; no clear D gene. The CDR3 runs to 17 residues. V shed 0 bases and J shed 0 bases, with 13 bases lying between them. CDR1 is SGHRS and CDR2 is YFSETQ in the germline V gene. CDR3 in amino acids: CASSLATDTLAKNIQYF. Written as DNA, the CDR3 is TGCGCCAGCAGCTTGGCTACAGACACTTTAGCCAAAAACATTCAGTACTTC.

The chain recombines TRBV6-6 with TRBJ2-5, with D possibly matching TRBD2 (6 bases). V was pared by 2 bases and J by 5 bases, with 9 bases between. Germline V gene data show CDR1 as MNHNY and CDR2 as SVGAGI (reference sequence). This CDR3 spans 13 amino acids. CDR3 DNA: TGTGCCAGCAGTTACCGTCGGGAGGAGACCCAGTACTTC. Its translation: CASSYRREETQYF.

Regarding this clone: Distinct nucleotide sequences in the sample also encode this CDR3. The chain couples TRBV30 to TRBJ2-6; D unclear. Trimming shortened V by 0 bases and J by 0 bases, and 3 bases separated the two germline ends. Germline CDR1 GTSNPN, CDR2 SVGIG (reference sequence). This CDR3 spans 14 amino acids. The CDR3 here is CAWSVTSGANVLTF. CDR3 nucleotide sequence: TGTGCCTGGAGTGTAACCTCTGGGGCCAACGTCCTGACTTTC. The full variable domain, completed using reference TRBV30 and TRBJ2-6, is SQTIHQWPATLVQPVGSPLSLECTVEGTSNPNLYWYRQAAGRGLQLLFYSVGIGQISSEVPQNLSASRPQDRQFILSSKKLLLSDSGFYLCAWSVTSGANVLTFGAGSRLTVL.

The sample holds a few counts of this clone. CDR3 DNA: TGCGCCAGCAGCTTCGGAATGGGAAGTAGCGGTTACACAGATACGCAGTATTTT. Amino acids: CASSFGMGSSGYTDTQYF. V usage is TRBV5-1 and J usage is TRBJ2-3; possibly TRBD2 for D (6 bases). V gave up 2 bases and J gave up 2 bases, with 21 bases separating them. This CDR3 comprises 18 residues. Germline V lookup: CDR1 SGHRS, CDR2 YFSETQ.

A few counts support this clone. V and J are TRBV11-2 and TRBJ2-2; the D gene is possibly TRBD1 (6 bases). This CDR3 has 14 residues. V lost 4 bases to trimming and J lost 3 bases, with 9 bases between them. CDR1 is SGHAT and CDR2 is FQNNGV in the germline V gene. The CDR3 DNA follows: TGTGCCAGCAGCTATTACAGGGACACCGGGGAGCTGTTTTTT. It yields the protein CASSYYRDTGELFF.

The chain uses TRBV5-4 and TRBJ1-1; no definite D call. The CDR3 extends over 15 amino acids. From germline, CDR1 is SGHNT and CDR2 YYREEE (reference sequence). The V and J ends lost 2 bases and 0 bases respectively, with 11 bases between them. The CDR3 bases are TGTGCCAGCAGCTTCTCGGGTGACATGAACACTGAAGCTTTCTTT. Translated: CASSFSGDMNTEAFF. The full variable domain, its missing parts supplied by reference TRBV5-4 and TRBJ1-1, is ETGVTQSPTHLIKTRGQQVTLRCSSQSGHNTVSWYQQALGQGPQFIFQYYREEENGRGNFPPRFSGLQFPNYSSELNVNALELDDSALYLCASSFSGDMNTEAFFGQGTRLTVV.